The subject of this entry is one T cell receptor beta chain. The entry originates in a study of cytomegalovirus exposure and HLA in healthy donors. The ends lost 5 bases at V and 6 bases at J; junction bases unmatched: 11. CDR1 is KGHSH, CDR2 LQKENI, per germline. The CDR3 contains 15 residues. Amplification used 60 Vbeta primers and 13 Jbeta primers. Sequencing used immunoSEQ multiplex PCR; TCRdb keeps in-frame clones, though not all of them. Of about 140,000 clones listed, over 75% were seen once; the top ten hold around 2.5%. This receptor was obtained from a man aged 50 to 60 in good health and CMV-seronegative. V and J are TRBV18 and TRBJ2-7; 9 bases match TRBD1. Sequencing was performed on PBMCs. The CDR3 loop is CASSVPGQGLREQYF. The CDR3, as DNA: TGTGCCAGCTCAGTCCCGGGACAGGGACTTCGCGAGCAGTACTTC.